This TCR beta chain was recorded in a study of T cells in Graves' hyperthyroidism and ophthalmopathy. Study observations and caveats: Most expanded thyroid clonotypes above 0.001 also appeared in blood.

The diagnostic basis comprised clinical symptoms, serum thyroxine and TRAb, thyroid ultrasound and orbital computed tomography. Note on this clonotype: Its antigen is undetermined. Since a much larger clone is just one base distant, this may be a read error.

CDR1 SGHAT and CDR2 FQNNGV come from the germline V gene. V was pared by 5 bases and J by 4 bases, with 15 bases between. This CDR3 contains 14 residues. Amplification of TCR beta CDR3 regions was performed using RNA transcripts as template. Using the HTBI primer set, a first-round RT-PCR was run on the TCR CDR3. One entry per CDR3 protein, called by TCRdb with MiXCR from the multiplex PCR reads. The sample shows around 300,000 distinct CDR3 sequences, about 14% of them seen only once. Sequenced sample: blood. The TCR sequence derives from a woman aged 25 to 39 with Graves' hyperthyroidism. The chain combines TRBV11-2 with TRBJ2-7; D is ambiguous. CDR3 bases: TGTGCCAGCAGCCTCTCGGCTGGGAAGTACGAGCAGTACTTC. The encoded protein is CASSLSAGKYEQYF. The full variable domain, with the rest looked up from reference TRBV11-2 and TRBJ2-7, is EAGVAQSPRYKIIEKRQSVAFWCNPISGHATLYWYQQILGQGPKLLIQFQNNGVVDDSQLPKDRFSAERLKGVDSTLKIQPAKLEDSAVYLCASSLSAGKYEQYFGPGTRLTVT.